The entry that follows covers one T cell receptor beta chain sequence. Its antigen has not been determined. No base-level quality is on record; no much larger clone is a single base apart. This entry belongs to a study of cytotoxic CD8 clonotypes in ibrutinib-treated CLL (dated by TCRdb to about 2021). For context, the study as a whole: The cohort was composed of some ten relapsed/refractory and approximately 16 treatment-naive patients; IGHV unmutated status was identified in roughly 18 patients. Cryopreserved peripheral blood mononuclear cells were obtained prior to treatment, at the time of response, and at either disease progression or sustained remission. Of the 85 to 90 participants in the trial, about 25 had longitudinal samples available. An average of around 250,000 productive templates and 94,082 productive rearrangements was obtained per sample. Every remission and progressive disease sample was obtained while ibrutinib was still being received by the patients. Partial responses were observed in 24 patients and complete responses in 2; after a median follow-up of around 68 months, remission was maintained in 14 patients and progression was observed in some twelve. Response samples were obtained after a median of around eleven months of treatment, with a range of about 6 to 36 months. Results and caveats for the whole study, not just this receptor: An increase in clonality was observed at ibrutinib response, with clonality remaining stable during sustained remission and falling back toward baseline at progression. Sustained-remission and progressing patients did not have matched sampling times, and lymph node repertoires were not examined. Public clonotypes were found to be uncommon and were observed to contract or remain stable during treatment; the increase in clonality was shown to reflect expansion of private clonotypes at ibrutinib response. Baseline clonality exceeded that of age-matched healthy donors and correlated strongly with circulating CD8+ T-cell counts.

Interpreted using the paper, the time point label stands for: eleven to twelve months on ibrutinib. For TCR beta library preparation, 1.5 to 2 micrograms of genomic DNA were extracted from the cryopreserved PBMCs. High-throughput TCR beta sequencing was performed on longitudinal blood samples from CLL patients receiving ibrutinib monotherapy. Patients were enrolled in a phase 2 open-label single-center ibrutinib monotherapy trial. The goal of deep resolution MiSeq sequencing was a depth between 1 in 1 million and 1 in 200,000 T cells, and coverage averaged 10x per clonotype. TCR beta libraries were generated with the immunoSEQ hsTCRB Kit. Concerning the study's data processing: ImmunoSEQ Data Assistant and ImmunoSEQ Analyzer were used for data analysis, and V, D and J genes were assigned according to IMGT definitions. Clonality was computed as one minus normalized Shannon entropy of productive rearrangement frequencies, ranging from 0 to 1. Public clonotype analysis was restricted to overrepresented clonotypes comprising at least 0.05% of each patient's repertoire. Approximately 12 repertoires from age-matched healthy donors, obtained from immuneACCESS, served as clonality controls. Here the immuneACCESS table is served through TCRdb, limited to in-frame sequences with V and J called. Missing clones are a known gap in these copies; in checked studies unresolved V genes cover under half, and the rest lacks a known reason. V and J calls and clone size follow that table, whereas D and trimming were derived from the DNA. For this sample there are 140,000 or so clones; approximately 81% appear just once. 9.5% to 15% of the sample rests with the top ten.

Reading the germline V gene gives CDR1 ENHRY and CDR2 SYGVKD. The CDR3 runs 11 residues from the cysteine to the phenylalanine. The read is trimmed to its CDR3 DNA, 33 bases read in frame from base 1. V is shortened by 7 bases, J by 4 bases, and the region joining them spans 7 bases. This TCR was recovered from a human donor with chronic lymphocytic leukemia. The chain is made from TRBV10-3 and TRBJ1-2, with no confidently assigned D gene. Sequenced here: PBMCs, sampled after 12 months of ibrutinib treatment. CDR3 reads: CAITTGYGYTF. The DNA sequence follows: TGTGCCATCACAACTGGCTATGGCTACACCTTC.